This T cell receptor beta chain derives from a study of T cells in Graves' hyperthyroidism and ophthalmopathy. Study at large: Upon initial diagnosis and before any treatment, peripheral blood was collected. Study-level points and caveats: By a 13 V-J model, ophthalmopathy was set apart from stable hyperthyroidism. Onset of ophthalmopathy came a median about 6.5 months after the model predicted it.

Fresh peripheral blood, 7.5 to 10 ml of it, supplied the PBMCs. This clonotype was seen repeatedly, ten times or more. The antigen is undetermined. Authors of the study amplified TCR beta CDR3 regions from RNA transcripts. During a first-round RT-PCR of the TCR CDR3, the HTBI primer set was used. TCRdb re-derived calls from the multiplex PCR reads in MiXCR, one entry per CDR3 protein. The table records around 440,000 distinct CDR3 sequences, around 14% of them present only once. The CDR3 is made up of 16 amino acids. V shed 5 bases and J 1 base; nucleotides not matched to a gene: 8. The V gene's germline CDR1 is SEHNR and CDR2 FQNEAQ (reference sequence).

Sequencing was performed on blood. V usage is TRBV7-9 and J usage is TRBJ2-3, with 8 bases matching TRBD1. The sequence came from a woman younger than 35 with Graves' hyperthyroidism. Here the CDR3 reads CASSPPDRVGTDTQYF. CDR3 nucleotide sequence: TGTGCCAGCAGCCCCCCGGACAGGGTCGGCACAGATACGCAGTATTTT.